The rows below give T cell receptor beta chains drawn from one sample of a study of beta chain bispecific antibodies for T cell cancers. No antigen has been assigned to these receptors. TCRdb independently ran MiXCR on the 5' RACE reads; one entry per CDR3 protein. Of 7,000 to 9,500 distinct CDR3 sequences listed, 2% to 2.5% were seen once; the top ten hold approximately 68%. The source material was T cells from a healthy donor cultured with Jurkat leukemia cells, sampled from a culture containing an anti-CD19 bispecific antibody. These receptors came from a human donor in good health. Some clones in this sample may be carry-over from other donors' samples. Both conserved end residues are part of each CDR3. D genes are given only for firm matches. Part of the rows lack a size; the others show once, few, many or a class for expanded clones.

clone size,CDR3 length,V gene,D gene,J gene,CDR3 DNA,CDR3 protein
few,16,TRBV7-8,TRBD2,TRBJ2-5,TGTGCCAGCAGCTTAGGGGGTAGCGGGGGGCAGGAGACCCAGTACTTC,CASSLGGSGGQETQYF
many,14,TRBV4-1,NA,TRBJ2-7,TGCGCCAGCAGCAAGGAGGGGTTGGATTTCGAGCAGTACTTC,CASSKEGLDFEQYF
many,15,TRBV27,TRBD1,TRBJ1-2,TGTGCCAGCAGTGCGTGGACAGGGGCTGACGGTGGCTACACCTTC,CASSAWTGADGGYTF
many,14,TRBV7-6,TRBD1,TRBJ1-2,TGTGCCAGCAGCCTAGGGGGCGCGGGCTATGGCTACACCTTC,CASSLGGAGYGYTF
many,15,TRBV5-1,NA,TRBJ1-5,TGCGCCAGCATAGCCGGTGGGGGGTCCTCGGGGCCCCAGCATTTT,CASIAGGGSSGPQHF
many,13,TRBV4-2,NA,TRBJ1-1,TGTGCCAGCAGCCAAGAATACAGCACTGAAGCTTTCTTT,CASSQEYSTEAFF
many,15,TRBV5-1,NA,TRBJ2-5,TGCGCCAGCAGCTTGGAGGGCTATGGGCAAGAGACCCAGTACTTC,CASSLEGYGQETQYF
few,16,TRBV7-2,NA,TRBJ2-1,TGTGCCAGCAGCCACGCCGGGGTAAGGGGTTTCAATGAGCAGTTCTTC,CASSHAGVRGFNEQFF
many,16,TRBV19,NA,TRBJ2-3,TGTGCCAGTAGTATTCGGACGACGGATTGGGCAGATACGCAGTATTTT,CASSIRTTDWADTQYF
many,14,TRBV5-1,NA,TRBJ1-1,TGCGCCAGCAGCTTGGCTGGGGGATGGGCTGAAGCTTTCTTT,CASSLAGGWAEAFF
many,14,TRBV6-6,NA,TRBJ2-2,TGTGCCAGCAGTTATGAGGGATACACCGGGGAGCTGTTTTTT,CASSYEGYTGELFF
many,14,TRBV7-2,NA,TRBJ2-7,TGTGCCAGCAGCTTGCGGGACAGAACCTACGAGCAGTACTTC,CASSLRDRTYEQYF
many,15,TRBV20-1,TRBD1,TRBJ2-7,TGCAGTGCTAGAACCCCCCGGGACAGGGAAAACGAGCAGTACTTC,CSARTPRDRENEQYF
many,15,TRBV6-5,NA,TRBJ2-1,TGTGCCAGCAGCTACTACGAGGGTAACCCCAATGAGCAGTTCTTC,CASSYYEGNPNEQFF
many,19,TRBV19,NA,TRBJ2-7,TGTGCCAGTATCCTCAATCCATCCCGGACGGCCGCCTACCTCTACGAGCAGTACTTC,CASILNPSRTAAYLYEQYF
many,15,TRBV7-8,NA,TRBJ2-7,TGTGCCAGCAGCCCCCGGGCTAGCCAAGCCTACGAGCAGTACTTC,CASSPRASQAYEQYF
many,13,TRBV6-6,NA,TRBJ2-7,TGTGCCAGCAGCCCCTCATTTGGCTACGAGCAGTACTTC,CASSPSFGYEQYF
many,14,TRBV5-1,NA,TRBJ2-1,TGCGCCAGCAGCTTGGACTCGGACTACAATGAGCAGTTCTTC,CASSLDSDYNEQFF
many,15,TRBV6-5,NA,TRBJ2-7,TGTGCCAGCAGTTTGTCCGGGACTTCCTCCTACGAGCAGTACTTC,CASSLSGTSSYEQYF
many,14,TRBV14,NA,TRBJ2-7,TGTGCCAGCAGCGAAGGGGGGACGGTGGGTTGGCAGTACTTC,CASSEGGTVGWQYF
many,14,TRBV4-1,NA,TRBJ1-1,TGCGCCAGCAGCCTGGGGGTCGGGGGCACTGAAGCTTTCTTT,CASSLGVGGTEAFF
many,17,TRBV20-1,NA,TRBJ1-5,TGCAGTGCTAGAGTTTCGAGAGGCGCTTTAGTCGATCAGCCCCAGCATTTT,CSARVSRGALVDQPQHF
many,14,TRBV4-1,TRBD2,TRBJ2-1,TGCGCCAGCAGCCAAGTTACTAGCGGCAATGAGCAGTTCTTC,CASSQVTSGNEQFF
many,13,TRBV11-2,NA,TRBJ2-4,TGTGCCAGCAGCTCCGCAGCCAAAAACATTCAGTACTTC,CASSSAAKNIQYF
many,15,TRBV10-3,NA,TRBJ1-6,TGTGCCATCAGTGAGTCGAGCGGGGGATCGGGGCCCCTCCACTTT,CAISESSGGSGPLHF
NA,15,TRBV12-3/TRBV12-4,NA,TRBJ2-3,TGTGCCAGCAGTTTACGGACTGGGGGCCCGGATACGCAGTATTTT,CASSLRTGGPDTQYF
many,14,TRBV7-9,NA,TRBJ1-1,TGTGCCAGCAGCTTAGAGAGGGGTCGCACTGAAGCTTTCTTT,CASSLERGRTEAFF
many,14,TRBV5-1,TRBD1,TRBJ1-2,TGCGCCAGCAGCGAGAGGACAGGGGGATATGGCTACACCTTC,CASSERTGGYGYTF
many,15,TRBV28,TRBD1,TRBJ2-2,TGTGCCAGTTCATACAGGGGCTTTCTTGCCGGGGAGCTGTTTTTT,CASSYRGFLAGELFF
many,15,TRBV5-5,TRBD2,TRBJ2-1,TGTGCCAGCAGCTTGATAGCGGGGGGGGGCAATGAGCAGTTCTTC,CASSLIAGGGNEQFF
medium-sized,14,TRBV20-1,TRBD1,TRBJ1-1,TGCAGTGCTAAGACAGGGGGCGCGTATACTGAAGCTTTCTTT,CSAKTGGAYTEAFF
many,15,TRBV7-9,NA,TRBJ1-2,TGTGCCAGCAGCTTAGCGGGGGCCCGTAACTATGGCTACACCTTC,CASSLAGARNYGYTF
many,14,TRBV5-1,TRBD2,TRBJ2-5,TGCGCCAGCAGTTGGTCGGGGGGCCAAGAGACCCAGTACTTC,CASSWSGGQETQYF
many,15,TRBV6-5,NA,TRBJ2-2,TGTGCCAGCAGTACCCACACAGCTAACACCGGGGAGCTGTTTTTT,CASSTHTANTGELFF